This T cell receptor beta chain was captured in a study of vaccination and CD4 T cells after COVID-19. About the study: Comprising six males and four females, the convalescent participants counted two Hispanic individuals among them.

CD4+ T cells that had been cultured provided DNA sequenced with the Oncomine TCR Beta short-read assay. TCRdb used MiXCR to reprocess the PCR reads, holding one entry per CDR3 protein. This sample yields fewer than 4,500 distinct CDR3 sequences, of which 24% are seen a single time; under 30% belongs to the top ten. This CDR3 contains 13 residues. The V segment lost 4 bases and the J segment 3 bases; nucleotides outside the gene matches: 3. CDR1 is SGHNT and CDR2 is YYREEE in the germline V gene (reference sequence). Treatment noted: roughly 11-day PBMC culture with coronavirus spike peptide pools or control peptides (ViraFEST assay). CD4+ T cells that came from the unexposed donor were collected before the COVID-19 pandemic (2011-2018). Contingent on cell availability, unexposed-donor CD4+ T cells were interrogated with SARS-CoV-2 S/N and four cold-coronavirus spikes. This clonotype was found a few times. Its specificity is unknown.

The rearrangement links TRBV5-4 to TRBJ2-5, with 7 nucleotides matching TRBD1. The TCR sequence derives from a human donor in good health. The specimen was CD4+ T cells from blood, cultured in vitro. CDR3: CASSVDREETQYF. In DNA, the CDR3 is TGTGCCAGCAGCGTCGACAGGGAAGAGACCCAGTACTTC.